The next 14 T cell receptor beta chains were all read from a single sample in a study of cytomegalovirus exposure and HLA in healthy donors. 60 Vbeta and 13 Jbeta primers were used in PCR. The protocol was immunoSEQ multiplex PCR, while the TCRdb copy is restricted to in-frame clones and leaves out a portion. The profile shows fewer than 85,000 clones, approximately 80% of them singletons. The sample comprised PBMCs. The receptors originated from a man in his 70s in good health and CMV-seropositive.

J is TRBJ2-7 and V is TRBV28; 8 nucleotides line up with TRBD1. With V trimmed by 5 bases and J by 3 bases, 6 bases remained unmatched. The CDR3 has 14 amino acids. Germline CDR1 and CDR2: MDHEN and SYDVKM. CDR3 sequence reads: CASSTGTGSYEQYF. CDR3 sequence (DNA): TGTGCCAGCAGTACTGGGACAGGAAGCTACGAGCAGTACTTC. The full variable domain, rest sourced from reference TRBV28 and TRBJ2-7, is DVKVTQSSRYLVKRTGEKVFLECVQDMDHENMFWYRQDPGLGLRLIYFSYDVKMKEKGDIPEGYSVSREKKERFSLILESASTNQTSMYLCASSTGTGSYEQYFGPGTRLTVT.

This chain connects TRBV4-3 to TRBJ2-1; tentative D call: TRBD1 (5 bases). Trimming removed 4 bases at V and 1 base at J, with 11 bases between. The V gene's germline CDR1 is LGHNA and CDR2 YSLEER. CDR3 length: 15 amino acids. CDR3 coding DNA: TGCGCCAGCAGCCCCGGTGCAGGGTCCTACAATGAGCAGTTCTTC. It encodes CASSPGAGSYNEQFF.

This chain joins TRBV18 and TRBJ1-2, with D uncertain. The germline V and J ends were trimmed by 8 bases and 2 bases, with 9 bases remaining between them. Germline values: CDR1 KGHSH, CDR2 LQKENI. The CDR3 loop spans 12 amino acids. CDR3 DNA sequence: TGTGCCAGCCGGCCTAGAAACTATGGCTACACCTTC. Protein: CASRPRNYGYTF. Full variable domain (outside the CDR3, taken from reference TRBV18 and TRBJ1-2): NAGVMQNPRHLVRRRGQEARLRCSPMKGHSHVYWYRQLPEEGLKFMVYLQKENIIDESGMPKERFSAEFPKEGPSILRIQQVVRGDSAAYFCASRPRNYGYTFGSGTRLTVV.

The J gene is TRBJ2-7, the V gene TRBV5-1, with 8 positions matching TRBD1. This CDR3 is built from 14 residues. V was pared by 4 bases and J by 3 bases, with 6 bases of the junction left unmatched. Per the germline V gene, CDR1 is SGHRS and CDR2 is YFSETQ. As DNA, the CDR3 is TGCGCCAGCAGCCGTGGACAGGGAGACTACGAGCAGTACTTC. This codes for CASSRGQGDYEQYF.

The chain links TRBV25-1 to TRBJ1-5; tentative D call: TRBD1 (6 bases). The CDR3 runs 12 residues. With 6 bases removed from V and 6 bases from J, the gap between germline ends came to 9 bases. Germline values: CDR1 MGHDK, CDR2 SYGVNS. CDR3 residues: CASRQGAQPQHF. CDR3 coding DNA: TGTGCCAGCAGACAGGGCGCTCAGCCCCAGCATTTT.

The chain recombines TRBV2 with TRBJ2-1; 7 bases fit TRBD1. The CDR3 consists of 14 residues. Trimming removed 6 bases from V and 5 bases from J; junction bases left unmatched: 7. Per the germline V gene, CDR1 is SNHLY and CDR2 is FYNNEI. CDR3 sequence reads: CASSLTGTDNEQFF. In DNA, the CDR3 is TGTGCCAGCAGCCTAACCGGGACAGACAATGAGCAGTTCTTC.

The V and J genes are TRBV2 and TRBJ1-6; 7 nucleotides match TRBD1. The CDR3 loop spans 15 amino acids. V lost 7 bases and J lost 4; bases outside the gene matches: 7. CDR1 is SNHLY, CDR2 FYNNEI, per germline. CDR3 in amino acids: CASTQTGQYNSPLHF. In nucleotides, the CDR3 is TGTGCCAGCACCCAAACGGGACAGTATAATTCACCCCTCCACTTT.

The chain is built from TRBV21-1 and TRBJ1-2; whether TRBD1, the table's D call, matches the DNA was not checked. TRBV21-1 is marked as a pseudogene. The CDR3 covers 13 residues. The CDR3 DNA follows: TGTGCCAGCAGCAACAGGGCGAGATATGGCTACACCTTC. Its protein product is CASSNRARYGYTF.

The gene calls are TRBV2 and TRBJ2-5, with no clear D. This CDR3 has 13 amino acids. Deletions cut 4 bases from V and 2 bases from J, with 8 bases between. Germline V gene sequence: CDR1 SNHLY, CDR2 FYNNEI. CDR3 region: CASSVWQQETQYF. Here the CDR3 DNA reads TGTGCCAGCAGTGTCTGGCAGCAAGAGACCCAGTACTTC.

The CDR3 here is CASSFRQGATNEKLFF. The CDR3 region has the DNA TGTGCCAGCAGCTTCCGGCAGGGGGCAACTAATGAAAAACTGTTTTTT. The rearrangement uses TRBV7-9 and TRBJ1-4; TRBD1 agrees at 7 bases. In germline, CDR1 is SEHNR, CDR2 FQNEAQ (reference sequence). This CDR3 is 16 amino acids long. V trimming: 3 bases; J trimming: 0 bases; junction bases outside the gene matches: 4.

This clone has just a few counts. The CDR3: CSVEGQGTDTQYF. CDR3 in DNA: TGCAGCGTTGAAGGTCAGGGCACAGATACGCAGTATTTT. This chain joins TRBV29-1 and TRBJ2-3; D is unclear. The V end lost 1 base, the J end lost 1 base, and 6 bases lay between the germline ends. This CDR3 is built from 13 residues. Germline CDR1 SQVTM, CDR2 ANQGSEA.

As for this clone: A far larger clone is one base from this, pointing to a likely read error. Other DNA sequences in this specimen translate into the identical CDR3. The genes are TRBV7-2 and TRBJ1-2; 10 nucleotides align to TRBD1. The CDR3 has 16 residues. Germline V CDR1 and CDR2: SGHTA, FQGNSA. J lost 5 bases, V lost 5 bases, and 11 bases had no gene match. The CDR3: CASSQFTGTGAYGYTF. The CDR3 DNA sequence: TGTGCCAGCAGCCAATTCACCGGGACAGGGGCTTATGGCTACACCTTC.

The gene calls are TRBV29-1 and TRBJ2-3; 10 nucleotides match TRBD2. The V gene end was trimmed by 4 bases and the J gene end by 10 bases; junction bases not matched to a gene: 5. Germline values: CDR1 SQVTM, CDR2 ANQGSEA. The CDR3 runs to 12 residues. CDR3 loop: CSVAGTSAAQYF. The CDR3 DNA reads TGCAGCGTTGCCGGGACTAGCGCTGCGCAGTATTTT.

The chain has TRBV6-6 and TRBJ2-7, with D possibly TRBD2 on 5 matching bases. Germline V lookup: CDR1 MNHNY, CDR2 SVGAGI (reference sequence). V lost 0 bases to trimming and J lost 2 bases, with 8 bases between them. This CDR3 is built from 14 residues. The DNA of the CDR3 is TGTGCCAGCAGTTACTCAGAGGGTACCTACGAGCAGTACTTC. It yields the protein CASSYSEGTYEQYF.